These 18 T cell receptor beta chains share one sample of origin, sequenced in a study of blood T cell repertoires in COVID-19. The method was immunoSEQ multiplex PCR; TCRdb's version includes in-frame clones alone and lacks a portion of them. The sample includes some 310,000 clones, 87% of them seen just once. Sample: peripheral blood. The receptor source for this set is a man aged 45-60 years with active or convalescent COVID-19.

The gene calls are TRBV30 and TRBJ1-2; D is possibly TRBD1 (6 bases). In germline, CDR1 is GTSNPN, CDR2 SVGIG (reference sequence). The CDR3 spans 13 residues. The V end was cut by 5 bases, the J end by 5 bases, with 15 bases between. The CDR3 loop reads CAWSTGLGYGYTF. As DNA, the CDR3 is TGTGCCTGGTCAACAGGGCTAGGGTATGGCTACACCTTC. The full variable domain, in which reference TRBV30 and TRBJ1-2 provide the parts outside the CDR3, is SQTIHQWPATLVQPVGSPLSLECTVEGTSNPNLYWYRQAAGRGLQLLFYSVGIGQISSEVPQNLSASRPQDRQFILSSKKLLLSDSGFYLCAWSTGLGYGYTFGSGTRLTVV.

The CDR3, as DNA: TGCGCCAGCAGCGTCGGGACAGGGGTTGAAAAACTGTTTTTT. It specifies CASSVGTGVEKLFF. The chain is built from TRBV4-1 and TRBJ1-4, with 10 bases matching TRBD1. V lost 5 bases, J lost 7 bases, and 4 bases stayed unmatched. The CDR3 is 14 amino acids. CDR1 and CDR2 from the germline V gene are MGHRA and YSYEKL.

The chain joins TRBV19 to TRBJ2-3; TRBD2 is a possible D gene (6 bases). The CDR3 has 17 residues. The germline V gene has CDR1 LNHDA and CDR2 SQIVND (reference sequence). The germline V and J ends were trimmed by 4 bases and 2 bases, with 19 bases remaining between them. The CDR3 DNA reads TGTGCCAGTAGTAGTCTCGTGCCGGGAGATGACACAGATACGCAGTATTTT. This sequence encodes CASSSLVPGDDTDTQYF.

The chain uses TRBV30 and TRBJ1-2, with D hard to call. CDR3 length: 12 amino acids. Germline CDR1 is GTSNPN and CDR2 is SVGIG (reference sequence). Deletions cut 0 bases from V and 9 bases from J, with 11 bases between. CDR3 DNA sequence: TGTGCCTGGAGTGTCTTTACTGAGAGCTACACCTTC. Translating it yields CAWSVFTESYTF.

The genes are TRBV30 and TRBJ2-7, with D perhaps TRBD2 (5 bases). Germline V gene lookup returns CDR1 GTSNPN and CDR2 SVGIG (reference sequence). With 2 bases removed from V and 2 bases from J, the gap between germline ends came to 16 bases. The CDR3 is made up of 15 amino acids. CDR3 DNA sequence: TGTGCCTGGAGTCTGGTGGTGGGAGCCCCCTACGAGCAGTACTTC. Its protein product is CAWSLVVGAPYEQYF.

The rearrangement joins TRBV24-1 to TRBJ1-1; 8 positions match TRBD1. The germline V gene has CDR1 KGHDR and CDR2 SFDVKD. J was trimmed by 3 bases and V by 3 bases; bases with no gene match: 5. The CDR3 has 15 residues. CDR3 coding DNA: TGTGCCACCAGTGATCGTACAGGGGGACACACTGAAGCTTTCTTT. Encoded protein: CATSDRTGGHTEAFF.

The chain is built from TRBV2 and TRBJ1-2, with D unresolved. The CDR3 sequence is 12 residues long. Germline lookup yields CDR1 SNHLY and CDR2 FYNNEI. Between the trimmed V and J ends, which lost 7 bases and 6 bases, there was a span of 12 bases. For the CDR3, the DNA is TGTGCCAGCACCCCGAGGGTGGATGGCTACACCTTC. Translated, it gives CASTPRVDGYTF.

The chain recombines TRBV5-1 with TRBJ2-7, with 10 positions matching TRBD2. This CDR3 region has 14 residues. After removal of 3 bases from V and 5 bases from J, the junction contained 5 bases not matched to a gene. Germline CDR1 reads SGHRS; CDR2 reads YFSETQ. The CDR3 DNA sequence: TGCGCCAGCAGCTCAACCGGGACTAGCGACGAGCAGTACTTC. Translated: CASSSTGTSDEQYF.

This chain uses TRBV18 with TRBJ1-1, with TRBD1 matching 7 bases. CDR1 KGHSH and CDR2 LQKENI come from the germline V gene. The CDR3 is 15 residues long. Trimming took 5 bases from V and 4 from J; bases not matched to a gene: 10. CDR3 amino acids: CASSRLDREGTEAFF. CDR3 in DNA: TGTGCCAGCTCAAGGTTAGACAGGGAAGGCACTGAAGCTTTCTTT.

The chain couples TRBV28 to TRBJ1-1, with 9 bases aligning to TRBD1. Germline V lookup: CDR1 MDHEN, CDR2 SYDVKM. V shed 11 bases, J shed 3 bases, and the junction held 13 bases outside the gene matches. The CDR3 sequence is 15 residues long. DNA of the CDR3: TGTGCCTTGACATTACAGGGGGCGAGCGACACTGAAGCTTTCTTT. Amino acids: CALTLQGASDTEAFF.

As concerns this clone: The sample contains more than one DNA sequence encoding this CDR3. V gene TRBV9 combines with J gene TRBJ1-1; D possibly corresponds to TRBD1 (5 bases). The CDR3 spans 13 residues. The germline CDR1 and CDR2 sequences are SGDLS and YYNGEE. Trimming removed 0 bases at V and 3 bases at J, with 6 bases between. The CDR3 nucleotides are TGTGCCAGCAGCGTAGGGGGGGACACTGAAGCTTTCTTT. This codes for CASSVGGDTEAFF.

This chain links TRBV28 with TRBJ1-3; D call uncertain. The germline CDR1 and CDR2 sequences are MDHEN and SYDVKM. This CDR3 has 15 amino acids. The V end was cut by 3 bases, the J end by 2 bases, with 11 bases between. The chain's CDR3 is CASSFFTVPGNTIYF. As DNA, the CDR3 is TGTGCCAGCAGTTTTTTTACAGTCCCTGGAAACACCATATATTTT.

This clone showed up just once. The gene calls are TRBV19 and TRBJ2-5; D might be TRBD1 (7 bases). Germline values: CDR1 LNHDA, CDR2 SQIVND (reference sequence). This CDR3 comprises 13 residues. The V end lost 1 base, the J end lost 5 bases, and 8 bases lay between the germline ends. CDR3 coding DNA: TGTGCCAGTAGTATAGCAGGGGGGGAGACCCAGTACTTC. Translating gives CASSIAGGETQYF.

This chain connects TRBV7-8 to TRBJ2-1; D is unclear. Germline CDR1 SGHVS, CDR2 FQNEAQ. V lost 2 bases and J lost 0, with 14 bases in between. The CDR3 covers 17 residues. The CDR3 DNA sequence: TGTGCCAGCAGCTTAACCCGTAGCTCGTCCTCCTACAATGAGCAGTTCTTC. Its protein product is CASSLTRSSSSYNEQFF.

CDR3 bases: TGTGCCAGCAGTTTCCAACAGGGGATAAATTCACCCCTCCACTTT. Its translation: CASSFQQGINSPLHF. V gene TRBV6-2 or TRBV6-3 combines with J gene TRBJ1-6; 7 bases align to TRBD1. Germline V gene data show CDR1 as MNHEY and CDR2 as SVGEGT. The length of the CDR3 is 15 residues. The trim removed 4 bases at V and 7 bases at J, leaving 7 bases unmatched.

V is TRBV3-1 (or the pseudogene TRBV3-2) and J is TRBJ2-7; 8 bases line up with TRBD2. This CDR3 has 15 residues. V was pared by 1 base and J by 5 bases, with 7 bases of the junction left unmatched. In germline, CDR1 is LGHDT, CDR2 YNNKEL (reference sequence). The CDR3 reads CASSQGSSGANEQYF. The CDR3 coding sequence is TGTGCCAGCAGCCAAGGCAGTAGCGGGGCTAACGAGCAGTACTTC.

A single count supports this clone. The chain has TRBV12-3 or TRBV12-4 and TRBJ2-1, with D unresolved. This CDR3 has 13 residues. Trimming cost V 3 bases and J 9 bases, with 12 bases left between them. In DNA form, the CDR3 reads TGTGCCAGCAGTTTGGTCCAGCGAGGTGAGCAGTTCTTC. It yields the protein CASSLVQRGEQFF.

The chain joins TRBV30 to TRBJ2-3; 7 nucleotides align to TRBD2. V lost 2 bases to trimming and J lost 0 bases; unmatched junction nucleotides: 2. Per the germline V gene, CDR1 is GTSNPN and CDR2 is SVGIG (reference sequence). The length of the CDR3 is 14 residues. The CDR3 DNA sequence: TGTGCCTGGAGTCGCGGGGGTAGCACAGATACGCAGTATTTT. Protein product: CAWSRGGSTDTQYF. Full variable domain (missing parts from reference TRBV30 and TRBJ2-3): SQTIHQWPATLVQPVGSPLSLECTVEGTSNPNLYWYRQAAGRGLQLLFYSVGIGQISSEVPQNLSASRPQDRQFILSSKKLLLSDSGFYLCAWSRGGSTDTQYFGPGTRLTVL.